This entry describes one T cell receptor beta chain. The entry originates in a study of shared clonotypes between healthy human individuals. Profiled with immunoSEQ multiplex PCR; TCRdb holds only in-frame clones, not every one. This sample has about 1.5 million clones, with 98% found just once. The V end lost 2 bases, the J end lost 3 bases, and 11 bases lay between the germline ends. Germline CDR1 is SGHDN and CDR2 is FVKESK. This CDR3 spans 15 amino acids. This sequence was found in a man aged 25 to 40 in good health. What was sequenced was naive CD4+ T cells sorted from blood. Specified subset: CD45RA+ positively selected. V gene TRBV14 combines with J gene TRBJ1-3; a possible D gene is TRBD1 (6 bases). CDR3 nucleotides: TGTGCCAGCAGCCAAACCAACAGGGTTGGAAACACCATATATTTT. Translation: CASSQTNRVGNTIYF.